What follows are 30 T cell receptor beta chains derived from one specimen sequenced in a study of CD8 T cells in ankylosing spondylitis. Study-wide results and limits: Blood from ankylosing spondylitis patients appeared to carry a characteristic roughly 8-variant TCR beta motif.

These receptors' antigens are unknown. TCRdb fed the 5' RACE reads into MiXCR, producing one record per CDR3 protein. The table lists fewer than 500,000 distinct CDR3 sequences, roughly 27% of them singletons, with about 0.89% in the top ten. Sequencing was performed on blood, either unsorted or a sorted T cell fraction (not recorded which). The receptors derive from a male donor with ankylosing spondylitis.

The chain uses TRBV20-1 and TRBJ2-1; TRBD2 matches 10 bases. V shed 8 bases, J shed 4 bases, and the junction held 8 bases outside the gene matches. Per the germline V gene, CDR1 is DFQATT and CDR2 is SNEGSKA (reference sequence). The CDR3 loop spans 14 amino acids. CDR3 amino acids: CSKSGRAPYNEQFF. CDR3 coding DNA: TGCAGTAAAAGCGGGAGGGCCCCTTACAATGAGCAGTTCTTC.

V and J are TRBV29-1 and TRBJ2-7; 7 bases map to TRBD1. J gave up 6 bases and V 4 bases, and 6 bases lay outside the gene matches. This CDR3 has 12 residues. Germline V gene data show CDR1 as SQVTM and CDR2 as ANQGSEA. CDR3 residues: CSVGPTGLEQYF. As DNA, the CDR3 is TGCAGCGTTGGACCGACAGGGCTCGAGCAGTACTTC.

This clonotype was detected many times. The chain is built from TRBV12-3 or TRBV12-4 and TRBJ2-1; the match to TRBD2 covers 8 bases. The CDR3 extends over 14 amino acids. With 7 bases clipped from V and 9 bases from J, the junction kept 11 bases outside the gene matches. This CDR3 reads CASTPPGGRGEQFF. The CDR3 region has the DNA TGTGCCAGCACCCCACCGGGGGGGCGCGGTGAGCAGTTCTTC.

The chain employs TRBV18 and TRBJ1-6; D ambiguous. CDR3 length equals 16 residues. Germline lookup yields CDR1 KGHSH and CDR2 LQKENI. V was clipped by 3 bases and J by 4 bases, with 13 bases between them. CDR3: CASSPSSTEYNSPLHF. In DNA, the CDR3 is TGTGCCAGCTCACCCTCCTCGACGGAGTATAATTCACCCCTCCACTTT.

This clonotype was seen a few times. This chain uses TRBV7-2 with TRBJ2-1; D call uncertain. The CDR3 consists of 12 residues. Trimming took 5 bases from V and 9 from J, leaving 11 bases between them. CDR1 is SGHTA, CDR2 FQGNSA, per germline. DNA for the CDR3: TGTGCCAGCAGCCCCAGCTGGGGTGAGCAGTTCTTC. Translation: CASSPSWGEQFF.

J is TRBJ1-5 and V is TRBV28; tentatively, D is TRBD1 (6 bases). V was clipped by 2 bases and J by 5 bases, with 13 bases between them. From germline, CDR1 is MDHEN and CDR2 SYDVKM. The CDR3 has 15 amino acids. CDR3 residues: CASSLGPGGYQPQHF. The CDR3 DNA follows: TGTGCCAGCAGTTTAGGCCCCGGGGGCTATCAGCCCCAGCATTTT.

This rearrangement joins TRBV20-1 to TRBJ2-5, with D unclear. Germline loops: CDR1 DFQATT, CDR2 SNEGSKA (reference sequence). V lost 6 bases and J 5 bases, leaving 10 bases between the germline ends. The CDR3 is 11 residues long. In DNA form, the CDR3 reads TGCAGTGCCCCGTTCCTTGAGACCCAGTACTTC. This gives the protein CSAPFLETQYF.

This chain uses TRBV20-1 with TRBJ2-7; D remains ambiguous. CDR1 and CDR2 from the germline V gene are DFQATT and SNEGSKA (reference sequence). V lost 0 bases and J lost 3, with 6 bases in between. The CDR3 runs to 12 residues. The CDR3: CSARDGLYEQYF. Here the CDR3 DNA reads TGCAGTGCTAGAGACGGGCTCTACGAGCAGTACTTC.

This clonotype occurred a few times. The CDR3 nucleotides read TGCGCCAGCAGCCAAGATGGGGCAGGGAAGACCCAGTACTTC. Amino acids: CASSQDGAGKTQYF. The rearrangement uses TRBV4-1 and TRBJ2-5, with D perhaps matching TRBD1 (5 bases). This CDR3 spans 14 amino acids. Germline CDR1 and CDR2: MGHRA and YSYEKL. V lost 0 bases, J lost 6 bases, and 11 bases lay in between.

This clonotype was observed a handful of times. The rearrangement joins TRBV7-9 to TRBJ2-7, with D unresolved. Germline values: CDR1 SEHNR, CDR2 FQNEAQ (reference sequence). This CDR3 is 12 amino acids long. V lost 2 bases and J lost 4, with 6 bases in between. This CDR3 reads CASSLSEYEQYF. CDR3 DNA sequence: TGTGCCAGCAGCTTAAGCGAGTACGAGCAGTACTTC.

The chain has TRBV7-9 and TRBJ2-7; TRBD2 matches 10 bases. CDR1 and CDR2 from the germline V gene are SEHNR and FQNEAQ (reference sequence). V gave up 4 bases and J gave up 6 bases; unmatched junction bases: 3. The CDR3 runs 13 residues. The CDR3, as DNA: TGTGCCAGCAGCTGGGGACTAGCGTTCGAGCAGTACTTC. This translates into CASSWGLAFEQYF.

This rearrangement joins TRBV3-1 to TRBJ2-5; a possible D gene is TRBD2 (6 bases). The germline V gene encodes CDR1 LGHDT and CDR2 YNNKEL (reference sequence). V lost 1 base to trimming and J lost 5 bases, with 11 bases between them. This CDR3 comprises 14 residues. CDR3 region: CASSQVEGLETQYF. In nucleotides, the CDR3 is TGTGCCAGCAGCCAAGTGGAGGGCCTGGAGACCCAGTACTTC.

This clonotype was observed a handful of times. The V and J genes are TRBV5-8 and TRBJ2-1; TRBD1 might be the D (6 bases). Deletions cut 4 bases from V and 3 bases from J, with 8 bases between. The germline gives CDR1 SGHTS, CDR2 YDEGEE. The CDR3 has 13 residues. The CDR3 spells CASSHRDYNEQFF. The DNA for the CDR3 is TGTGCCAGCAGCCACAGGGACTACAATGAGCAGTTCTTC.

This clonotype has only a few counts. For the CDR3, the DNA is TGCAGTGCTAGTGCAGGAGGGAACACTGAAGCTTTCTTT. It is translated as CSASAGGNTEAFF. The chain uses TRBV20-1 and TRBJ1-1; the D is unclear. The CDR3 has 13 amino acids. The V gene lost 3 bases and the J gene lost 1 base, with 9 bases spanning the gap. Germline V CDR1 and CDR2: DFQATT, SNEGSKA (reference sequence).

This clonotype has more than one count but fewer than ten. This chain links TRBV5-1 with TRBJ2-2, with 7 bases aligning to TRBD1. The V gene's germline CDR1 is SGHRS and CDR2 YFSETQ. V was clipped by 4 bases and J by 7 bases; unmatched bases: 13. The CDR3 has 16 amino acids. The CDR3 nucleotides read TGCGCCAGCAGCCCACCAGGACAGGTCTCGGGCGGGGAGCTGTTTTTT. Protein sequence: CASSPPGQVSGGELFF.

This clonotype was seen more than once but under ten times. The chain joins TRBV6-5 to TRBJ2-2; weak D call: TRBD2 (5 bases). Germline CDR1 is MNHEY and CDR2 is SVGAGI. The CDR3 sequence is 14 residues long. Trimming stripped 8 bases from V and 0 bases from J, with 10 bases between. For the CDR3, the DNA is TGTGCCAGCGAGTTGCGGGCGAACACCGGGGAGCTGTTTTTT. Translating gives CASELRANTGELFF.

This clonotype has just a few counts. This chain joins TRBV3-1 and TRBJ1-3; unclear D gene. Germline V lookup: CDR1 LGHDT, CDR2 YNNKEL (reference sequence). Deletions cut 1 base from V and 1 base from J, with 11 bases between. The CDR3 has 16 amino acids. The CDR3, as DNA: TGTGCCAGCAGCCAAGTGGATCGGCCTTCTGGAAACACCATATATTTT. It translates to CASSQVDRPSGNTIYF.

There are many counts of this clonotype. This chain joins TRBV5-1 and TRBJ2-1; either TRBD1 or TRBD2 may fit D (7 bases each). The ends were cut back, 2 bases at V and 9 bases at J, with 18 bases in the middle. The CDR3 consists of 15 residues. The V gene's germline CDR1 is SGHRS and CDR2 YFSETQ. This chain's CDR3 is CASSFRQGGSTEQFF. DNA for the CDR3: TGCGCCAGCAGCTTCAGACAGGGAGGGTCCACTGAGCAGTTCTTC.

The chain links TRBV20-1 to TRBJ1-2, with D maybe TRBD1 (6 bases). There are 12 residues in the CDR3. The germline V gene encodes CDR1 DFQATT and CDR2 SNEGSKA (reference sequence). Trimming stripped 5 bases from V and 8 bases from J, with 15 bases between. CDR3 residues: CSAPLGGQGYTF. Here the CDR3 DNA reads TGCAGTGCTCCCCTTGGGGGGCAGGGCTACACCTTC.

The chain links TRBV7-8 to TRBJ2-3; D may match TRBD1 or TRBD2 (6 bases each). V dropped 4 bases and J dropped 4 bases, with 18 bases sitting between them. The CDR3 is 16 amino acids. CDR1 and CDR2 (germline): SGHVS, FQNEAQ. CDR3 nucleotide sequence: TGTGCCAGCAGCTCGCAGGGGACCTGGGGGGCAGATACGCAGTATTTT. This translates into CASSSQGTWGADTQYF.

The chain combines TRBV2 with TRBJ2-3, with 8 bases matching TRBD2. Germline V lookup: CDR1 SNHLY, CDR2 FYNNEI. The V and J ends lost 5 bases and 2 bases, in that order; junction bases with no gene match: 6. The CDR3 runs to 15 residues. DNA of the CDR3: TGTGCCAGCAGTCCCCGGCGGGGGGCCACAGATACGCAGTATTTT. This gives the protein CASSPRRGATDTQYF. Based on the CDR3 plus reference TRBV2 and TRBJ2-3, the full variable domain is EPEVTQTPSHQVTQMGQEVILRCVPISNHLYFYWYRQILGQKVEFLVSFYNNEISEKSEIFDDQFSVERPDGSNFTLKIRSTKLEDSAMYFCASSPRRGATDTQYFGPGTRLTVL.

Only a few counts were recorded for this clonotype. The CDR3 loop is CASTSGGDSETQYF. In DNA form, the CDR3 reads TGTGCCAGCACTTCAGGCGGGGATTCGGAGACCCAGTACTTC. The gene calls are TRBV6-5 and TRBJ2-5; a weak D match, TRBD2 (6 bases). The CDR3 loop spans 14 amino acids. Germline loops: CDR1 MNHEY, CDR2 SVGAGI. V lost 7 bases, J lost 5 bases, and 17 bases lay in between.

Ten or more counts support this clonotype. The V call is TRBV10-3, the J call TRBJ2-1, with a tentative D call TRBD1 (5 bases). From germline, CDR1 is ENHRY and CDR2 SYGVKD. The CDR3 totals 15 residues. Trimming cost V 8 bases and J 2 bases, with 16 bases left between them. The chain's CDR3 is CAIQEPPTAYNEQFF. Written as DNA, the CDR3 is TGTGCCATCCAAGAGCCCCCGACAGCCTACAATGAGCAGTTCTTC.

This chain uses TRBV7-2 with TRBJ1-2, with 8 bases lining up with TRBD1. Germline values: CDR1 SGHTA, CDR2 FQGNSA. With V trimmed by 5 bases and J by 4 bases, 6 bases remained unmatched. The CDR3 runs 14 residues. The CDR3 nucleotides are TGTGCCAGCAGCACCCGGGACAGGTCCTATGGCTACACCTTC. Its translation: CASSTRDRSYGYTF. Drawing the rest from reference TRBV7-2 and TRBJ1-2, the complete variable domain is GAGVSQSPSNKVTEKGKDVELRCDPISGHTALYWYRQSLGQGLEFLIYFQGNSAPDKSGLPSDRFSAERTGGSVSTLTIQRTQQEDSAVYLCASSTRDRSYGYTFGSGTRLTVV.

V and J are TRBV5-7 and TRBJ1-3; perhaps TRBD1 as D (5 bases). TRBV5-7 is an open reading frame whose function is uncertain. V shed 0 bases and J shed 1 base, with 11 bases lying between them. The CDR3 loop spans 16 amino acids. The DNA of the CDR3 is TGTGCCAGCAGCTTGGTCCTCAGGGAGTCTGGAAACACCATATATTTT. Amino acids: CASSLVLRESGNTIYF.

V usage is TRBV11-2 and J usage is TRBJ2-4, with no clear D. Germline-derived CDR1 and CDR2 are SGHAT and FQNNGV. Trimming cost V 1 base and J 0 bases, with 4 bases left between them. The CDR3 has 14 amino acids. CDR3 residues: CASSLALAKNIQYF. CDR3 DNA: TGTGCCAGCAGCTTAGCCCTAGCCAAAAACATTCAGTACTTC.

This clonotype has only a few counts. The chain uses TRBV6-2 or TRBV6-3 and TRBJ2-2; 9 bases align to TRBD2. The CDR3 has 15 amino acids. Germline CDR1 and CDR2: MNHEY and SVGEGT. Trimming took 6 bases from V and 6 from J; bases not matched to a gene: 8. The CDR3 loop is CASRRLAGAAGELFF. CDR3 nucleotides: TGTGCCAGCAGACGCTTAGCGGGAGCCGCCGGGGAGCTGTTTTTT.

The rearrangement joins TRBV5-1 to TRBJ2-1; TRBD1 is a possible D gene (5 bases). Deletions cut 5 bases from V and 8 bases from J, with 14 bases between. CDR3 length equals 13 residues. Per the germline V gene, CDR1 is SGHRS and CDR2 is YFSETQ. The CDR3: CASSQFLTDEQFF. CDR3 DNA: TGCGCCAGCAGTCAATTCTTGACAGATGAGCAGTTCTTC.

The rearrangement joins TRBV3-1 to TRBJ1-3, with unresolved D. Per the germline V gene, CDR1 is LGHDT and CDR2 is YNNKEL (reference sequence). This CDR3 comprises 15 residues. V was shortened by 1 base and J by 2 bases, with 9 bases between the two germline ends. The CDR3 region is CASSQGPRPGNTIYF. The DNA for the CDR3 is TGTGCCAGCAGCCAAGGCCCCCGGCCTGGAAACACCATATATTTT.

V gene TRBV29-1 combines with J gene TRBJ1-3, with a weak D call TRBD1 (5 bases). Germline V gives CDR1 SQVTM, CDR2 ANQGSEA. The CDR3 is 13 amino acids. V was clipped by 6 bases and J by 0 bases, with 9 bases between them. CDR3 region: CSVQTVSGNTIYF. DNA of the CDR3: TGCAGCGTACAGACAGTCTCTGGAAACACCATATATTTT.